This T cell receptor beta chain comes out of a study of T cell responses to AZD1222 COVID-19 vaccine. The J segment lost 6 bases and the V segment lost 3 bases, leaving 5 bases of the junction unmatched. The CDR3 is made up of 14 amino acids. Looked up from germline, CDR1 is LNHDA and CDR2 is SQIVND (reference sequence). Of note for this clone: Its antigen remains unidentified.

Investigators merged groups given second doses at roughly 4 or roughly 12 weeks. Sequenced by immunoSEQ multiplex PCR; TCRdb stores in-frame clones only, minus some. The repertoire holds 130,000 or so clones, with around 90% as singletons. Notes on the study in general: Spike was spanned by vaccine-associated CD4 TCRs, which were dominant at 160-218 and 743-854. Donors were mostly white British, more females; clonal diversity possibly underestimated. Increases in Spike-specific TCR breadth and depth were seen after two AZD1222 doses.

Here the sequenced sample was peripheral blood, taken 28 days after the second AZD1222 dose. The sequence was obtained from an adult who received the AZD1222 COVID-19 vaccine. The J gene is TRBJ1-2, the V gene TRBV19, with TRBD1 identical over 9 bases. The CDR3 loop is CASSIIGQGNGYTF. DNA of the CDR3: TGTGCCAGTAGTATCATAGGACAGGGGAATGGCTACACCTTC. Full variable domain (missing parts from reference TRBV19 and TRBJ1-2): DGGITQSPKYLFRKEGQNVTLSCEQNLNHDAMYWYRQDPGQGLRLIYYSQIVNDFQKGDIAEGYSVSREKKESFPLTVTSAQKNPTAFYLCASSIIGQGNGYTFGSGTRLTVV.